This T cell receptor beta chain was obtained from a study of T-cell reconstitution after alpha-beta-depleted transplantation in children. Unique molecular identifiers were used in preparing the TCRbeta library. TCRdb fed the PCR reads into MiXCR, producing one record per CDR3 protein. Among 200,000 or so distinct CDR3 sequences listed, about 8.2% were seen once. Germline loops: CDR1 DFQATT, CDR2 SNEGSKA (reference sequence). The CDR3 contains 12 residues. Of note for this clonotype: One end of the junction is discordant with germline, which a read error may explain.

This TCR came from a male patient between 2 and 10 years old who had a stem cell transplant for acute myeloid leukemia, so the T cells may come from the graft donor. This sequence joins TRBV20-1 and TRBJ2-5; D is unclear. The starting material was PBMCs, mostly from graft donor cells, obtained 360 days after TCRalphabeta/CD19-depleted stem cell transplant. The CDR3 loop reads CTARNREETQYF. The CDR3, as DNA: TGCACTGCTAGGAACAGAGAAGAGACCCAGTACTTC.